These 23 T cell receptor beta chains were sequenced from one sample in a study of CD8 T cells in ankylosing spondylitis (dated by TCRdb to between 2016 and 2019). The library was generated by 5' RACE. Sequencing took place on an Illumina HiSeq 2500. The public reads were quality trimmed at Q25 with fastp and then assembled into clones with MiXCR by TCRdb, keeping productive beta chains. Identical CDR3 protein sequences are pooled into one entry, listed with their most common genes and DNA. The sample table contains approximately 240,000 distinct CDR3 sequences; only one count was recorded for roughly a quarter of them. The ten largest clones add up to approximately 0.61% of the sample. The sequencing sample was made of blood, either unsorted or a sorted T cell fraction (not recorded which). All receptors come from a male donor with ankylosing spondylitis or in good health (not recorded which).

This clonotype showed up many times. V gene TRBV7-9 combines with J gene TRBJ1-6, with D hard to call. The germline CDR1 and CDR2 sequences are SEHNR and FQNEAQ (reference sequence). The CDR3 has 15 residues. Trimming removed 5 bases at V and 3 bases at J, with 11 bases between. CDR3 residues: CASSTTGIYNSPLHF. The CDR3 nucleotides are TGTGCCAGCAGCACCACCGGGATCTATAATTCACCCCTCCACTTT.

This chain joins TRBV7-3 and TRBJ1-2; the D gene is possibly TRBD1 (6 bases). V was trimmed by 5 bases and J by 4 bases, leaving 11 bases between them. CDR3 size: 13 residues. Germline CDR1 reads SGHTA; CDR2 reads FQGTGA. The CDR3 spells CASSAKGGYGYTF. In nucleotides, the CDR3 is TGTGCCAGCAGCGCCAAGGGGGGCTATGGCTACACCTTC.

Comment on this clonotype: This may be a read error, as it is one base from a much larger clone. V gene TRBV20-1 combines with J gene TRBJ2-7; 8 positions match TRBD2. Germline assignment: CDR1 DFQATT and CDR2 SNEGSKA (reference sequence). The CDR3 has 14 residues. The CDR3 DNA reads TGCAGTGCTAGAGGGGCGGGGGGCTCCTACGAGCAGTGCTTC. Translated: CSARGAGGSYEQCF.

This clonotype was seen many times. The chain joins TRBV11-2 to TRBJ2-1, with D unclear. Germline lookup yields CDR1 SGHAT and CDR2 FQNNGV. The V end lost 5 bases, the J end lost 6 bases, and 11 bases lay between the germline ends. The CDR3 consists of 13 residues. CDR3 DNA sequence: TGTGCCAGCAGCGTCTCACAGAGCAATGAGCAGTTCTTC. It specifies CASSVSQSNEQFF. Together with reference TRBV11-2 and TRBJ2-1, the CDR3 gives the full variable domain: EAGVAQSPRYKIIEKRQSVAFWCNPISGHATLYWYQQILGQGPKLLIQFQNNGVVDDSQLPKDRFSAERLKGVDSTLKIQPAKLEDSAVYLCASSVSQSNEQFFGPGTRLTVL.

The V and J genes are TRBV20-1 and TRBJ2-4, with D tentatively TRBD1 (6 bases). Per the germline V gene, CDR1 is DFQATT and CDR2 is SNEGSKA (reference sequence). Trimming stripped 5 bases from V and 7 bases from J, with 12 bases between. The CDR3 covers 12 residues. The CDR3 sequence: CSADPGQNIQYF. The CDR3 coding sequence is TGCAGTGCTGACCCCGGACAGAACATTCAGTACTTC.

The J gene is TRBJ2-5, the V gene TRBV5-1; 8 nucleotides agree with TRBD2. CDR1 SGHRS and CDR2 YFSETQ come from the germline V gene. There are 16 residues in the CDR3. V shed 0 bases and J 0 bases; nucleotides not matched to a gene: 4. CDR3 sequence reads: CASSLAPGGHQETQYF. The CDR3 DNA is TGCGCCAGCAGCTTGGCCCCGGGGGGGCACCAAGAGACCCAGTACTTC.

This clonotype was recorded many times. The chain couples TRBV7-7 to TRBJ2-7, with D possibly TRBD2 on 6 matching bases. V dropped 1 base and J dropped 4 bases, with 8 bases sitting between them. Germline V gene lookup returns CDR1 SSHAT and CDR2 FNYEAQ (reference sequence). The CDR3 has 13 residues. In DNA form, the CDR3 reads TGTGCCAGCAGCTTAGTGGGGGGATACGAGCAGTACTTC. Protein product: CASSLVGGYEQYF.

The rearrangement joins TRBV12-3 or TRBV12-4 to TRBJ1-1, with D unresolved. The V end lost 0 bases, the J end lost 9 bases, and 11 bases lay between the germline ends. The length of the CDR3 is 13 residues. This CDR3 reads CASSLAQLGQAFF. The DNA for the CDR3 is TGTGCCAGCAGTTTAGCCCAACTCGGGCAAGCTTTCTTT.

At least ten counts were recorded for this clonotype. The junction shows a germline mismatch at one end, possibly a read error. The chain has TRBV3-1 and TRBJ1-1; D is perhaps TRBD1 (6 bases). Germline values: CDR1 LGHDT, CDR2 YNNKEL (reference sequence). CDR3 length equals 13 residues. The CDR3 sequence is CASSQEGSGPGAF. CDR3 coding DNA: TGTGCCAGCAGCCAAGAAGGCTCGGGACCGGGGGCCTTT.

V is TRBV10-3 and J is TRBJ2-5; possibly TRBD2 for D (6 bases). The CDR3 covers 14 residues. The V gene lost 0 bases and the J gene lost 1 base, with 6 bases spanning the gap. Germline V CDR1 and CDR2: ENHRY, SYGVKD. CDR3 region: CAISESGGQETQYF. In DNA form, the CDR3 reads TGTGCCATCAGTGAGTCGGGGGGCCAAGAGACCCAGTACTTC.

The gene calls are TRBV12-3 or TRBV12-4 and TRBJ2-3; the D gene is possibly TRBD2 (6 bases). V lost 4 bases and J 0 bases, leaving 8 bases between the germline ends. There are 14 residues in the CDR3. The CDR3 protein is CASSYGGSTDTQYF. The CDR3 DNA follows: TGTGCCAGCAGTTACGGGGGAAGCACAGATACGCAGTATTTT.

Note on this clonotype: Compared with germline, one end of the junction differs, possibly owing to a read error. The J gene is TRBJ2-7, the V gene TRBV20-1; D remains unclear. Per the germline V gene, CDR1 is DFQATT and CDR2 is SNEGSKA (reference sequence). CDR3 length: 15 amino acids. The CDR3 nucleotides are TGCTGTGCTGGCCGAGGCCTCGACTCGCCCTACGAGCAGTACTTC. Translated, it gives CCAGRGLDSPYEQYF.

This clonotype has only a few counts. The V and J genes are TRBV5-6 and TRBJ2-7; D remains ambiguous. The CDR3 length is 12 residues. V was shortened by 2 bases and J by 3 bases, with 6 bases between the two germline ends. Germline-derived CDR1 and CDR2 are SGHDT and YYEEEE. The CDR3 loop reads CASSLFRYEQYF. CDR3 DNA sequence: TGTGCCAGCAGCTTATTTCGCTACGAGCAGTACTTC.

This clonotype was detected only a few times. The V and J genes are TRBV4-1 and TRBJ2-3; no clear D gene. Germline V CDR1 and CDR2: MGHRA, YSYEKL. Trimming pared 0 bases from V and 8 bases from J, leaving 9 bases between. The CDR3 extends over 13 amino acids. In DNA, the CDR3 is TGCGCCAGCAGCCAAGATCGAGTCGGTACGCAGTATTTT. As protein: CASSQDRVGTQYF.

This clonotype was seen at least ten times. This sequence joins TRBV5-1 and TRBJ2-4; perhaps TRBD2 as D (6 bases). The CDR3 has 16 amino acids. V was trimmed by 0 bases and J by 1 base, leaving 11 bases between them. Germline CDR1 reads SGHRS; CDR2 reads YFSETQ. Here the CDR3 DNA reads TGCGCCAGCAGCTTGGGCGGGATTATCGCCAAAAACATTCAGTACTTC. Its protein product is CASSLGGIIAKNIQYF.

This clonotype was seen repeatedly, ten times or more. V usage is TRBV5-1 and J usage is TRBJ2-7; no firm D call. Trimming stripped 4 bases from V and 1 base from J, with 12 bases between. The germline V gene has CDR1 SGHRS and CDR2 YFSETQ. The CDR3 has 14 residues. CDR3 loop: CASSTDGSSYEQYF. The CDR3 DNA reads TGCGCCAGCAGCACTGACGGCAGTTCCTACGAGCAGTACTTC.

This clonotype was recorded many times. The chain links TRBV20-1 to TRBJ2-1, with 7 bases identical to TRBD2. The germline CDR1 and CDR2 sequences are DFQATT and SNEGSKA (reference sequence). After removal of 7 bases from V and 5 bases from J, the junction contained 8 bases not matched to a gene. This CDR3 has 13 residues. CDR3 in amino acids: CSVTGTTDNEQFF. The CDR3, as DNA: TGCAGTGTTACCGGGACTACAGACAATGAGCAGTTCTTC.

This clonotype has ten or more counts. The chain uses TRBV7-9 and TRBJ2-7; D is possibly TRBD1 (6 bases). The CDR3 contains 14 residues. V lost 5 bases and J 3 bases, leaving 14 bases between the germline ends. Per the germline V gene, CDR1 is SEHNR and CDR2 is FQNEAQ (reference sequence). CDR3 DNA: TGTGCCAGCAGCCCCCGGACAGCCTACTACGAGCAGTACTTC. It yields the protein CASSPRTAYYEQYF.

This chain connects TRBV12-3 or TRBV12-4 to TRBJ1-3; maybe TRBD1 (5 bases). The CDR3 consists of 16 residues. Trimming removed 1 base at V and 0 bases at J, with 10 bases between. CDR3 nucleotides: TGTGCCAGCAGTTTAGTAACAGGCTACTCTGGAAACACCATATATTTT. As protein: CASSLVTGYSGNTIYF.

This clonotype was counted many times. The V gene is TRBV6-2 or TRBV6-3, the J gene TRBJ2-7; 7 positions agree with TRBD2. The germline V gene encodes CDR1 MNHEY and CDR2 SVGEGT. The V and J ends lost 7 bases and 1 base, in that order; junction bases with no gene match: 10. The CDR3 sequence is 15 residues long. CDR3 coding DNA: TGTGCCAGCATAAGCGGGGCTAGCGGTTCCTACGAGCAGTACTTC. This sequence encodes CASISGASGSYEQYF.

The rearrangement uses TRBV10-2 and TRBJ2-1; 11 nucleotides agree with TRBD2. The CDR3 is 15 residues long. With V trimmed by 6 bases and J by 6 bases, 7 bases remained unmatched. Germline assignment: CDR1 WSHSY and CDR2 SAAADI. The CDR3 sequence: CASRPLAGGGNEQFF. The DNA for the CDR3 is TGCGCCAGCAGGCCTCTAGCGGGGGGAGGCAATGAGCAGTTCTTC.

The chain employs TRBV10-3 and TRBJ2-1; tentative D call: TRBD2 (7 bases). Per germline, CDR1 ENHRY and CDR2 SYGVKD. Trimming pared 7 bases from V and 0 bases from J, leaving 19 bases between. CDR3 size: 17 residues. The CDR3: CAINPGEGTNSYNEQFF. The CDR3 DNA is TGTGCCATCAACCCGGGGGAGGGGACAAACTCCTACAATGAGCAGTTCTTC.

This chain connects TRBV20-1 to TRBJ2-5; 11 nucleotides agree with TRBD2. J was trimmed by 2 bases and V by 3 bases; bases with no gene match: 8. Germline loops: CDR1 DFQATT, CDR2 SNEGSKA (reference sequence). This CDR3 has 16 residues. The CDR3 protein is CSASTLAGGYQETQYF. CDR3 in DNA: TGCAGTGCTAGCACTCTAGCGGGGGGTTATCAAGAGACCCAGTACTTC.